This passage covers 24 T cell receptor beta chains from one sample sequenced in a study of shared clonotypes between healthy human individuals (TCRdb year 2020). CD8 naive samples consisted of CD45RO-negative cells that were positively selected for CCR7, yielding a CD45RA+CCR7+ population without TemRA cells. The library was obtained by the immunoSEQ multiplex PCR assay. The table was pulled from immuneACCESS by TCRdb, which kept in-frame rearrangements only. Such tables lose some clones; where checked, under half of the loss comes from unresolved V genes, and the rest has no known cause. The sample table lists a few million clones, around 93% of them with a count of one. Clones ranked in the top ten supply 1.5% to 2% of the sample. Sequenced: naive CD8+ T cells from PBMCs. The cell subset or site label for this specimen denotes: CD45RA+CCR7+. These receptors were taken from a man aged 18 to 30 in good health. Some clones in this sample may be carry-over from other donors' samples.

The table lists this clone with a count of one. The same CDR3 arises from other DNA sequences in this sample as well. The V gene is TRBV19, the J gene TRBJ2-7; the match to TRBD1 covers 11 bases. The CDR3 runs to 14 residues. Germline CDR1 LNHDA, CDR2 SQIVND (reference sequence). Trimming cost V 5 bases and J 3 bases; bases outside gene matches: 3. The DNA for the CDR3 is TGTGCCAGTAGTTCGGGGACAGGGGGCTACGAGCAGTACTTC. It is translated as CASSSGTGGYEQYF.

The V and J genes are TRBV6-1 and TRBJ1-5; 10 positions agree with TRBD1. The CDR3 extends over 18 amino acids. The junction had 11 bases not matched to a gene; V was cut back by 0 bases and J by 6 bases. The germline V gene encodes CDR1 MNHNS and CDR2 SASEGT. As DNA, the CDR3 is TGTGCCAGCAGTGAAGCCCGGGTGACAGGGGGCAATCGTCAGCCCCAGCATTTT. Translated: CASSEARVTGGNRQPQHF.

The V gene is TRBV4-3, the J gene TRBJ2-4; possibly TRBD2 for D (5 bases). Germline CDR1 is LGHNA and CDR2 is YSLEER. The ends were cut back, 0 bases at V and 7 bases at J, with 16 bases in the middle. This CDR3 comprises 16 residues. The CDR3 sequence: CASSQDPYGVGNIQYF. The DNA for the CDR3 is TGCGCCAGCAGCCAAGATCCGTACGGGGTTGGTAACATTCAGTACTTC.

This clone was observed a single time. V and J are TRBV5-5 and TRBJ2-7; D unclear. This CDR3 is 15 amino acids long. V gave up 2 bases and J gave up 2 bases, with 14 bases separating them. Germline values: CDR1 SGHKS, CDR2 YYEKEE (reference sequence). The CDR3 here is CASSFSSSAAYEQYF. The DNA of the CDR3 is TGTGCCAGCAGCTTTAGTAGCAGCGCGGCCTACGAGCAGTACTTC.

The rearrangement links TRBV7-6 to TRBJ2-3; 11 positions agree with TRBD1. This CDR3 comprises 17 residues. The germline gives CDR1 SGHVS, CDR2 FNYEAQ. V lost 4 bases to trimming and J lost 0 bases; unmatched junction nucleotides: 6. CDR3 bases: TGTGCCAGCAGCTGGGACAGGGGGTCGACTAGCACAGATACGCAGTATTTT. It codes for CASSWDRGSTSTDTQYF. Supplemented by reference TRBV7-6 and TRBJ2-3, the full variable domain reads GAGVSQSPRYKVTKRGQDVALRCDPISGHVSLYWYRQALGQGPEFLTYFNYEAQQDKSGLPNDRFSAERPEGSISTLTIQRTEQRDSAMYRCASSWDRGSTSTDTQYFGPGTRLTVL.

The chain couples TRBV5-5 to TRBJ2-1; 7 positions agree with TRBD1. Germline V gene sequence: CDR1 SGHKS, CDR2 YYEKEE (reference sequence). The CDR3 has 13 residues. V lost 9 bases to trimming and J lost 5 bases; unmatched junction nucleotides: 8. The DNA for the CDR3 is TGTGCCACCGGGACAGCTGCCCACAATGAGCAGTTCTTC. Translation gives CATGTAAHNEQFF.

The chain carries TRBV10-3 and TRBJ2-7; TRBD2 agrees at 8 bases. There are 13 residues in the CDR3. The trim removed 10 bases at V and 2 bases at J, leaving 7 bases unmatched. Germline CDR1 is ENHRY and CDR2 is SYGVKD. CDR3 nucleotide sequence: TGTGCCACCCGGGAGGGACACCCCTACGAGCAGTACTTC. This sequence encodes CATREGHPYEQYF.

J is TRBJ1-4 and V is TRBV7-8; a possible D gene is TRBD1 (5 bases). Germline CDR1 reads SGHVS; CDR2 reads FQNEAQ. V was shortened by 8 bases and J by 8 bases, with 15 bases between the two germline ends. This CDR3 has 13 amino acids. The CDR3 spells CASSTVPYEKLFF. CDR3 bases: TGTGCCAGCTCGACAGTCCCCTACGAAAAACTGTTTTTT.

The chain has TRBV5-1 and TRBJ2-3, with 7 bases lining up with TRBD1. From germline, CDR1 is SGHRS and CDR2 YFSETQ. V lost 0 bases, J lost 0 bases, and 4 bases stayed unmatched. The CDR3 sequence is 16 residues long. As DNA, the CDR3 is TGCGCCAGCAGCTTGGGTCAGGGGGTTAGCACAGATACGCAGTATTTT. Translating it yields CASSLGQGVSTDTQYF.

The gene calls are TRBV4-1 and TRBJ1-5; no reliable D call. The CDR3 consists of 17 residues. Germline CDR1 reads MGHRA; CDR2 reads YSYEKL. V lost 0 bases and J 9 bases, leaving 21 bases between the germline ends. The CDR3 DNA reads as TGCGCCAGCAGCCAAGATTGGGGTGGGGTCGTGACTTGGCCCCAGCATTTT. Translated, it gives CASSQDWGGVVTWPQHF.

The chain employs TRBV10-2 and TRBJ2-7, with D maybe TRBD1 (5 bases). Germline lookup yields CDR1 WSHSY and CDR2 SAAADI. V was shortened by 3 bases and J by 1 base, with 10 bases between the two germline ends. This CDR3 has 14 residues. The CDR3 loop is CASSESGSSYEQYF. DNA of the CDR3: TGCGCCAGCAGTGAATCAGGGTCATCCTACGAGCAGTACTTC.

The chain combines TRBV4-2 with TRBJ1-1; D call uncertain. V was cut by 1 base and J by 5 bases, with 20 bases left in between. The CDR3 runs to 17 residues. In germline, CDR1 is LGHNA, CDR2 YNFKEQ. This CDR3 reads CASSQGQRDESETEAFF. The CDR3 nucleotides read TGTGCCAGCAGCCAAGGGCAGAGGGATGAAAGTGAAACTGAAGCTTTCTTT.

The CDR3 DNA reads TGTGCCAGCAGCTTGGGCGGCAGAATCTATGGCTACACCTTC. Residues: CASSLGGRIYGYTF. The V call is TRBV5-6, the J call TRBJ1-2; D is ambiguous. The CDR3 extends over 14 amino acids. Trimming took off 0 bases at V and 4 bases at J, with 10 bases between the two ends. Germline-derived CDR1 and CDR2 are SGHDT and YYEEEE.

V gene TRBV30 combines with J gene TRBJ1-1; D call uncertain. The CDR3 is made up of 13 amino acids. The germline CDR1 and CDR2 sequences are GTSNPN and SVGIG (reference sequence). V shed 0 bases and J shed 3 bases, with 8 bases lying between them. As DNA, the CDR3 is TGTGCCTGGAGTGTACACGGAGACACTGAAGCTTTCTTT. Amino acid sequence: CAWSVHGDTEAFF.

The chain recombines TRBV6-5 with TRBJ1-6; perhaps TRBD1 as D (6 bases). The CDR3 totals 13 residues. V lost 8 bases and J lost 10, with 15 bases in between. Per germline, CDR1 MNHEY and CDR2 SVGAGI. CDR3 amino acids: CASGAGERSPLHF. CDR3 DNA: TGTGCCAGCGGGGCAGGGGAGAGGTCACCCCTCCACTTT.

The chain combines TRBV28 with TRBJ1-6; no clear D gene. V gave up 3 bases and J gave up 10 bases, with 16 bases separating them. The CDR3 has 15 residues. The V gene's germline CDR1 is MDHEN and CDR2 SYDVKM. The CDR3 spells CASSFSGEVRSPLHF. DNA for the CDR3: TGTGCCAGCAGTTTTTCGGGCGAGGTTAGGTCACCCCTCCACTTT.

This clone was detected only once. V gene TRBV5-6 combines with J gene TRBJ2-7, with 7 nucleotides matching TRBD2. V was pared by 4 bases and J by 3 bases, with 7 bases of the junction left unmatched. CDR1 is SGHDT and CDR2 is YYEEEE in the germline V gene. This CDR3 region has 14 residues. Here the CDR3 DNA reads TGTGCCAGCAGCCCCCTGGGGGAGGGCTACGAGCAGTACTTC. It is translated as CASSPLGEGYEQYF.

The chain links TRBV7-9 to TRBJ2-2; D gene unclear. This CDR3 comprises 15 residues. V lost 3 bases and J 6 bases, leaving 14 bases between the germline ends. Germline V gene data show CDR1 as SEHNR and CDR2 as FQNEAQ (reference sequence). CDR3 sequence reads: CASSFLKVAAGELFF. CDR3 in DNA: TGTGCCAGCAGCTTCCTGAAGGTCGCAGCCGGGGAGCTGTTTTTT.

V and J are TRBV15 and TRBJ1-5; D possibly corresponds to TRBD1 (6 bases). Between the trimmed V and J ends, which lost 6 bases and 1 base, there was a span of 13 bases. Germline V lookup: CDR1 LNHNV, CDR2 YYDKDF (reference sequence). The CDR3 is 15 residues long. DNA for the CDR3: TGTGCCACCAGTTCCGGGGGCAGGAGCAATCAGCCCCAGCATTTT. Its protein product is CATSSGGRSNQPQHF.

This chain connects TRBV7-6 to TRBJ2-5; D unresolved. This CDR3 is 13 amino acids long. Germline V gene data show CDR1 as SGHVS and CDR2 as FNYEAQ. Trimming left V 5 bases short and J 4 bases short, with 11 bases between. DNA of the CDR3: TGTGCCAGCAGCACCAGGACCAGAGAGACCCAGTACTTC. Amino acid sequence: CASSTRTRETQYF. Looking up the rest from reference TRBV7-6 and TRBJ2-5 gives the full variable domain: GAGVSQSPRYKVTKRGQDVALRCDPISGHVSLYWYRQALGQGPEFLTYFNYEAQQDKSGLPNDRFSAERPEGSISTLTIQRTEQRDSAMYRCASSTRTRETQYFGPGTRLLVL.

The rearrangement links TRBV7-9 to TRBJ2-1; tentative D call: TRBD1 (5 bases). Germline V gene lookup returns CDR1 SEHNR and CDR2 FQNEAQ (reference sequence). The CDR3 contains 15 residues. V was shortened by 3 bases and J by 5 bases, with 14 bases between the two germline ends. The CDR3 nucleotides read TGTGCCAGCAGCTTGGGCAGGGCGCCCCACAATGAGCAGTTCTTC. The encoded protein is CASSLGRAPHNEQFF.

The V call is TRBV5-5, the J call TRBJ1-3; no reliable D call. Deletions cut 6 bases from V and 6 bases from J, with 16 bases between. Germline V gene lookup returns CDR1 SGHKS and CDR2 YYEKEE (reference sequence). CDR3 size: 14 residues. CDR3 DNA: TGTGCCAGCACCCCGTTAGGTGATACAAACACCATATATTTT. It specifies CASTPLGDTNTIYF.

For this clone: This same CDR3 is encoded by further DNA sequences in the sample. This chain joins TRBV11-2 and TRBJ2-1; TRBD1 is a possible D gene (6 bases). The CDR3 totals 12 residues. Germline lookup yields CDR1 SGHAT and CDR2 FQNNGV. With 4 bases removed from V and 10 bases from J, the gap between germline ends came to 11 bases. CDR3 nucleotide sequence: TGTGCCAGCAGCTCCCAGGGGAACGAGCAGTTCTTC. It yields the protein CASSSQGNEQFF.

The CDR3 coding sequence is TGTGCCAGCAGCCCTTTTAGGGGGTGGAGTGAGCAGTTCTTC. Protein: CASSPFRGWSEQFF. The chain joins TRBV27 to TRBJ2-1; weak D call: TRBD1 (6 bases). Germline CDR1 and CDR2: MNHEY and SMNVEV (reference sequence). Trimming removed 6 bases from V and 9 bases from J, with 18 bases in between. This CDR3 region has 14 residues.